Below are 27 T cell receptor beta chains sequenced from a single sample in a study of blood T cell dynamics during melanoma immunotherapy. Time point: week 3, after first cycle of checkpoint inhibitor. Method: immunoSEQ multiplex PCR; TCRdb's copy keeps in-frame clones and lacks some. This repertoire shows roughly 30,000 clones, approximately 83% found once; its top ten account for 10% to 13%. Sequencing used blood, obtained from a patient treated with checkpoint blockade. These TCRs come from a human donor with melanoma.

The chain links TRBV6-6 to TRBJ2-7; D is perhaps TRBD1 (6 bases). V was shortened by 8 bases and J by 5 bases, with 13 bases between the two germline ends. The CDR3 length is 12 residues. Per the germline V gene, CDR1 is MNHNY and CDR2 is SVGAGI (reference sequence). The CDR3: CASRVQGNEQYF. CDR3 coding DNA: TGTGCCAGCCGTGTGCAGGGGAACGAGCAGTACTTC.

The chain links TRBV2 to TRBJ1-2; 8 bases map to TRBD1. Germline V lookup: CDR1 SNHLY, CDR2 FYNNEI. V lost 7 bases, J lost 8 bases, and 9 bases stayed unmatched. The CDR3 totals 13 residues. The CDR3 region has the DNA TGTGCCAGCACCGGACAGGGCGGGGTCGGCTACACCTTC. Protein: CASTGQGGVGYTF.

This chain links TRBV11-2 with TRBJ1-2; D perhaps matches TRBD1 (5 bases). CDR1 and CDR2 from the germline V gene are SGHAT and FQNNGV. CDR3 size: 14 residues. V dropped 0 bases and J dropped 5 bases, with 10 bases sitting between them. The CDR3 DNA follows: TGTGCCAGCAGCTTAGATCGACAGACTTATGGCTACACCTTC. Its translation is CASSLDRQTYGYTF.

This chain connects TRBV4-1 to TRBJ1-2, with D maybe TRBD1 (6 bases). CDR1 is MGHRA and CDR2 is YSYEKL in the germline V gene. Deletions cut 4 bases from V and 1 base from J, with 13 bases between. This CDR3 has 15 residues. The DNA of the CDR3 is TGCGCCAGCAGCCCCCCATCGGACAGTAACTATGGCTACACCTTC. It yields the protein CASSPPSDSNYGYTF.

The CDR3 DNA reads TGTGCCAGCAGTTATACAGGGGGCTGGGAGACCCAGTACTTC. Protein product: CASSYTGGWETQYF. The chain links TRBV6-6 to TRBJ2-5; TRBD1 matches 9 bases. With V trimmed by 3 bases and J by 5 bases, 4 bases remained unmatched. The CDR3 contains 14 residues. The V gene's germline CDR1 is MNHNY and CDR2 SVGAGI (reference sequence).

The genes are TRBV19 and TRBJ1-1, with D unclear. Trimming pared 3 bases from V and 1 base from J, leaving 12 bases between. The CDR3 runs 15 residues. Germline V lookup: CDR1 LNHDA, CDR2 SQIVND (reference sequence). CDR3 in DNA: TGTGCCAGTAGTATGGGGTTAGAGGGGAACACTGAAGCTTTCTTT. Translated: CASSMGLEGNTEAFF.

The genes are TRBV7-2 and TRBJ1-1, with D possibly TRBD1 on 5 matching bases. V lost 1 base to trimming and J lost 10 bases, with 10 bases between them. This CDR3 is built from 12 residues. Looked up from germline, CDR1 is SGHTA and CDR2 is FQGNSA. Here the CDR3 DNA reads TGTGCCAGCAGCTTAGAGTTGGGGGTAGCTTTCTTT. It is translated as CASSLELGVAFF.

This chain connects TRBV10-3 to TRBJ1-6; perhaps TRBD1 as D (6 bases). The CDR3 is made up of 14 amino acids. The V end lost 10 bases, the J end lost 7 bases, and 17 bases lay between the germline ends. The germline CDR1 and CDR2 sequences are ENHRY and SYGVKD. CDR3 nucleotide sequence: TGTGCCACGAAAATACAGGGCGTCAATTCACCCCTCCACTTT. This gives the protein CATKIQGVNSPLHF.

The V gene is TRBV4-1, the J gene TRBJ2-3; D possibly matches TRBD1 or TRBD2 (5 bases each). V was shortened by 4 bases and J by 4 bases, with 15 bases between the two germline ends. The CDR3 extends over 15 amino acids. The germline V gene has CDR1 MGHRA and CDR2 YSYEKL. CDR3 coding DNA: TGCGCCAGCAGCCCAGTAATCAGGGACGCAGATACGCAGTATTTT. Encoded protein: CASSPVIRDADTQYF.

J is TRBJ2-3 and V is TRBV5-1; 7 positions agree with TRBD1. Germline V CDR1 and CDR2: SGHRS, YFSETQ. The ends lost 3 bases at V and 3 bases at J; junction bases unmatched: 4. This CDR3 comprises 14 residues. CDR3 loop: CASSSGQNTDTQYF. In DNA, the CDR3 is TGCGCCAGCAGCTCGGGACAGAATACAGATACGCAGTATTTT.

The chain uses TRBV9 and TRBJ2-2, with D possibly being TRBD1 (5 bases). V lost 0 bases to trimming and J lost 5 bases, with 17 bases between them. The germline V gene encodes CDR1 SGDLS and CDR2 YYNGEE. CDR3 length: 17 residues. Here the CDR3 DNA reads TGTGCCAGCAGCGTAGGGGGCCTAGGTCGGTCAACCGGGGAGCTGTTTTTT. Its protein is CASSVGGLGRSTGELFF.

The chain is built from TRBV14 and TRBJ1-5, with D possibly TRBD1 on 5 matching bases. With 1 base removed from V and 7 bases from J, the gap between germline ends came to 8 bases. Germline CDR1 is SGHDN and CDR2 is FVKESK. The CDR3 runs to 13 residues. The CDR3 sequence: CASSQGGFQPQHF. CDR3 nucleotides: TGTGCCAGCAGCCAAGGGGGGTTCCAGCCCCAGCATTTT. The full variable domain, rest sourced from reference TRBV14 and TRBJ1-5, is EAGVTQFPSHSVIEKGQTVTLRCDPISGHDNLYWYRRVMGKEIKFLLHFVKESKQDESGMPNNRFLAERTGGTYSTLKVQPAELEDSGVYFCASSQGGFQPQHFGDGTRLSIL.

CDR3 coding DNA: TGTGCCAGCAGACTTAGCGGGACCTCCTACGAGCAGTACTTC. Translated: CASRLSGTSYEQYF. The chain is built from TRBV19 and TRBJ2-7; TRBD2 aligns across 8 bases. Germline assignment: CDR1 LNHDA and CDR2 SQIVND (reference sequence). The junction had 7 bases not matched to a gene; V was cut back by 9 bases and J by 0 bases. The CDR3 length is 14 residues.

A few counts support this clone. The chain combines TRBV27 with TRBJ2-1; 14 nucleotides line up with TRBD2. Germline lookup yields CDR1 MNHEY and CDR2 SMNVEV (reference sequence). Germline trimming cut 5 bases from V and 6 bases from J; bases unmatched to any gene: 6. The CDR3 sequence is 16 residues long. DNA for the CDR3: TGTGCCAGCAGTAAGGGACTAGCGGGAGTGGGCAATGAGCAGTTCTTC. Protein product: CASSKGLAGVGNEQFF.

The table lists this clone with a count of one. V is TRBV6-6 and J is TRBJ1-1; 7 nucleotides align to TRBD1. The CDR3 extends over 14 amino acids. The V gene end was trimmed by 5 bases and the J gene end by 1 base; junction bases not matched to a gene: 4. Germline CDR1 is MNHNY and CDR2 is SVGAGI (reference sequence). DNA for the CDR3: TGTGCCAGCAGTCTCGACAGGGCGAACACTGAAGCTTTCTTT. It specifies CASSLDRANTEAFF.

This chain uses TRBV2 with TRBJ2-1; the match to TRBD2 covers 14 bases. J gave up 4 bases and V 7 bases, and 12 bases lay outside the gene matches. This CDR3 is built from 18 residues. From germline, CDR1 is SNHLY and CDR2 FYNNEI. The CDR3: CASKSTGTSGSKYNEQFF. Here the CDR3 DNA reads TGTGCCAGCAAAAGCACCGGGACTAGCGGGAGTAAGTACAATGAGCAGTTCTTC.

The chain links TRBV5-1 to TRBJ1-4; possible D gene TRBD1, 5 bases. V was shortened by 4 bases and J by 7 bases, with 17 bases between the two germline ends. This CDR3 region has 15 residues. Germline assignment: CDR1 SGHRS and CDR2 YFSETQ. DNA of the CDR3: TGCGCCAGCAGCGCCTCACTGGGGCAGGGTGAAAAACTGTTTTTT. It is translated as CASSASLGQGEKLFF.

This sequence joins TRBV18 and TRBJ1-4; 7 bases match TRBD1. The germline V gene encodes CDR1 KGHSH and CDR2 LQKENI. After removal of 4 bases from V and 8 bases from J, the junction contained 4 bases not matched to a gene. The CDR3 sequence is 13 residues long. The CDR3 spells CASSQQGREKLFF. CDR3 nucleotide sequence: TGTGCCAGCTCACAACAGGGGAGAGAAAAACTGTTTTTT.

The chain carries TRBV6-5 and TRBJ2-2, with D perhaps TRBD1 (6 bases). The CDR3 has 15 amino acids. Germline values: CDR1 MNHEY, CDR2 SVGAGI. The ends were cut back, 7 bases at V and 2 bases at J, with 14 bases in the middle. CDR3 DNA: TGTGCCAGCATAAACGTTGGGGGCAACACCGGGGAGCTGTTTTTT. Its protein is CASINVGGNTGELFF.

The chain is built from TRBV5-1 and TRBJ1-1; tentative D call: TRBD1 (6 bases). The CDR3 has 12 amino acids. Trimming pared 4 bases from V and 7 bases from J, leaving 11 bases between. Per germline, CDR1 SGHRS and CDR2 YFSETQ. DNA for the CDR3: TGCGCCAGCAGCCTGGACAGTCATGAAGCTTTCTTT. It yields the protein CASSLDSHEAFF.

V gene TRBV11-2 combines with J gene TRBJ2-2; D could derive from TRBD1 or TRBD2 (5 bases each). Between the trimmed V and J ends, which lost 5 bases and 2 bases, there was a span of 12 bases. This CDR3 contains 15 residues. In germline, CDR1 is SGHAT, CDR2 FQNNGV. CDR3 protein: CASSEGPFNTGELFF. Here the CDR3 DNA reads TGTGCCAGCAGCGAGGGACCGTTCAACACCGGGGAGCTGTTTTTT.

This clone was observed once. This chain uses TRBV5-1 with TRBJ2-7; 10 nucleotides agree with TRBD1. The V segment lost 3 bases and the J segment 4 bases; nucleotides outside the gene matches: 4. The CDR3 runs to 14 residues. Germline V gives CDR1 SGHRS, CDR2 YFSETQ. The CDR3 DNA is TGCGCCAGCAGCTCGACAGGGGGCTTATACGAGCAGTACTTC. Encoded protein: CASSSTGGLYEQYF.

The rearrangement uses TRBV5-4 and TRBJ2-5; D remains ambiguous. This CDR3 has 14 amino acids. In germline, CDR1 is SGHNT, CDR2 YYREEE (reference sequence). V was pared by 4 bases and J by 0 bases, with 10 bases between. CDR3 residues: CASSRGRDQETQYF. The CDR3 DNA is TGTGCCAGCAGCCGTGGACGGGACCAAGAGACCCAGTACTTC.

Comment on this clone: Germline and junction disagree at one end, which may indicate a read error. The genes are TRBV7-7 and TRBJ2-2, with 10 nucleotides matching TRBD2. Germline CDR1 reads SSHAT; CDR2 reads FNYEAQ (reference sequence). CDR3 length: 17 residues. CDR3 protein: CASSRLTASGSPGELFF. CDR3 in DNA: TGTGCTAGCAGCCGCTTGACGGCTAGCGGGAGTCCCGGGGAGCTGTTTTTT.

V and J are TRBV7-9 and TRBJ2-3; tentative D call: TRBD1 (6 bases). Trimming removed 7 bases at V and 2 bases at J, with 13 bases between. Germline CDR1 reads SEHNR; CDR2 reads FQNEAQ (reference sequence). This CDR3 contains 14 residues. The CDR3 spells CASTRTALTDTQYF. Here the CDR3 DNA reads TGTGCCAGCACCAGGACAGCCCTCACAGATACGCAGTATTTT.

This chain joins TRBV11-2 and TRBJ2-1, with a tentative D call TRBD2 (7 bases). The germline CDR1 and CDR2 sequences are SGHAT and FQNNGV. V shed 1 base and J shed 10 bases, with 14 bases lying between them. The length of the CDR3 is 14 residues. CDR3 protein: CASSLGGGGLEQFF. CDR3 sequence (DNA): TGTGCCAGCAGCTTAGGAGGGGGGGGCTTGGAGCAGTTCTTC.

This clone was observed a handful of times. The chain recombines TRBV6-1 with TRBJ1-2; D not certain. V gave up 7 bases and J gave up 7 bases, with 19 bases separating them. The CDR3 has 14 residues. CDR1 and CDR2 (germline): MNHNS, SASEGT. The CDR3 protein is CASTLETGSAGYTF. In DNA, the CDR3 is TGTGCCAGCACTTTAGAGACGGGGTCTGCTGGCTACACCTTC.